This TCR beta chain emerged from a study of beta chain features in type 1 diabetes. Notes on the study in general: A potential influence of HLA type upon TCRB rearrangement remained unresolved herein. PCR might preferentially amplify shorter templates, equally in patients and controls. Researchers report that Type 1 diabetes patients had moderately but significantly shorter TCRB CDR3s across all four CD4+ subsets.

V dropped 9 bases and J dropped 4 bases, with 14 bases sitting between them. CDR1 is MNHEY and CDR2 is SVGAGI in the germline V gene. The CDR3 is made up of 13 amino acids. Since all of the isolated RNA was reverse transcribed, expressed TCRB transcripts were what got sequenced. Samples of naive, central memory and regulatory T cells yielded a mean of around 4 million reads. Assay used: immunoSEQ multiplex PCR; TCRdb lists only in-frame clones, some missing. This sample has around 430,000 clones; approximately 28% occur once, and the top ten carry roughly 0.066%. Remarks on this clone: The antigen is undetermined.

J is TRBJ2-3 and V is TRBV6-5; a weak D match, TRBD1 (6 bases). The source material was naive CD4+ T cells from blood. The TCR originated in a man in his late teens or twenties in good health. For the CDR3, the DNA is TGTGCCAGTTTGGACAGCTTATCAGATACGCAGTATTTT. Translating it yields CASLDSLSDTQYF.